This T cell receptor beta chain was sequenced during a study of blood T cells in healthy people across ages. Study-level results: Conclusively comparing naive with antigen-experienced cells was impossible with unsorted PBMCs.

A note on this clonotype: No antigen is known for it.

Next came a second PCR, run for roughly 6 to 11 cycles, which used a sample-barcoded 5' primer along with a J-beta primer mix. In TCRdb, the 5' RACE reads were re-called with MiXCR into one record per CDR3 protein. The repertoire consists of roughly 730,000 distinct CDR3 sequences, with roughly 50% occurring once and the leading ten covering roughly 25%. Each of the donors had around 9 milliliters of peripheral blood drawn into EDTA-treated Vacutainer tubes. From germline, CDR1 is MDHEN and CDR2 SYDVKM. The ends were cut back, 1 base at V and 4 bases at J, with 13 bases in the middle. This CDR3 comprises 15 residues.

The sequence derives from a man aged 35 to 55 in good health. The rearrangement joins TRBV28 to TRBJ1-1; no clear D gene. The source material was blood. The CDR3: CASSLFGSISTEAFF. In DNA, the CDR3 is TGTGCCAGCAGTTTATTCGGGTCAATAAGCACTGAAGCTTTCTTT.